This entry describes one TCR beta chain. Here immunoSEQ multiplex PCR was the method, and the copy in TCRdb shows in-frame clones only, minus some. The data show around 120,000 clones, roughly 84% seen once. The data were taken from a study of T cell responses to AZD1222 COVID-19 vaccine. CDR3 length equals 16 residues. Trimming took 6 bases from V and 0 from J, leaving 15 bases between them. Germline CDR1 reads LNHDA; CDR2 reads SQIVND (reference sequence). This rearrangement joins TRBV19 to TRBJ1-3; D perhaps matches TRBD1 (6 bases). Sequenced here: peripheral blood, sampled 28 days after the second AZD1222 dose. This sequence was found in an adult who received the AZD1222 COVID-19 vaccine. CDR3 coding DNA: TGTGCCAGTAGACGAGGGGGACTGAGCTCTGGAAACACCATATATTTT. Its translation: CASRRGGLSSGNTIYF.